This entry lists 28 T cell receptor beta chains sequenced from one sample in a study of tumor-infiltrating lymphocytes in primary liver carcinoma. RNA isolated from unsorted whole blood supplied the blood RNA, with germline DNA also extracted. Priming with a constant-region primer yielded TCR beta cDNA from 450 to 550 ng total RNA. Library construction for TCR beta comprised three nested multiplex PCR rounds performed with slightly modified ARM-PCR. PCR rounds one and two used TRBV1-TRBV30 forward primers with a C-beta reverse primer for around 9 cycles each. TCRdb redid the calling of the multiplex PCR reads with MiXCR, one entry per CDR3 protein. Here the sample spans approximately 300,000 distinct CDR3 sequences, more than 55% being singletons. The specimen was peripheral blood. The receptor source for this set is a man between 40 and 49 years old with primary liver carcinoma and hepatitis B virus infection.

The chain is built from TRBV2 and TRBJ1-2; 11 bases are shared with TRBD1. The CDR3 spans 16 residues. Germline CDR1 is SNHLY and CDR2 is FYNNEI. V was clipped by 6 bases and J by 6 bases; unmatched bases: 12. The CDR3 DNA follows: TGTGCCAGCAGCCTGGACAGGGGGCGAAACTGGCATGGCTACACCTTC. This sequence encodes CASSLDRGRNWHGYTF.

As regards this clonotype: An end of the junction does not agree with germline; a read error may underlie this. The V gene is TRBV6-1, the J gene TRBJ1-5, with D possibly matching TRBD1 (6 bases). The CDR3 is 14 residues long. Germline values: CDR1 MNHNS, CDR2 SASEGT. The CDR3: CASGEQGRDQPQHF. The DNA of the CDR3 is TGTGCCAGCGGTGAACAGGGAAGGGATCAGCCCCAGCATTTT.

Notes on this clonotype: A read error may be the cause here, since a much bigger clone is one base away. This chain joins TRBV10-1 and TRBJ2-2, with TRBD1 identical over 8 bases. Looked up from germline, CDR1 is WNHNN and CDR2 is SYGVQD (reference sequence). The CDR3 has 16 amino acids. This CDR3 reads CASSESTGANIGELFF. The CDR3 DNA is TGCGCCAGCAGTGAGTCGACAGGGGCGAACATCGGGGAGCTGTTTTTT.

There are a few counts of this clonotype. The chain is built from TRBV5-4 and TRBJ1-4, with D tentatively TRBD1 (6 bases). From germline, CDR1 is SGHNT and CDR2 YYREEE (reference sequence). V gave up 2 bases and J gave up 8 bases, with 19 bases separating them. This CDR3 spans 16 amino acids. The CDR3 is CASSFTTGSGGEKLFF. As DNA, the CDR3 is TGTGCCAGCAGCTTCACTACAGGGTCGGGGGGAGAAAAACTGTTTTTT.

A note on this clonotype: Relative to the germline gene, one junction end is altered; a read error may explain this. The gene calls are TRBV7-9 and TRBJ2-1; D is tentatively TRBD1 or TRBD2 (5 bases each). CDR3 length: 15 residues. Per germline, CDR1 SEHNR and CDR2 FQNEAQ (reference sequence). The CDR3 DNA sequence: TGTGCCAGCAGCCCGAGGGGACCCGGCTACAATGAGCAGTCCTTC. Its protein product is CASSPRGPGYNEQSF. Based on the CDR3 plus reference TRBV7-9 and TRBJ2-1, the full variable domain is DTGVSQNPRHKITKRGQNVTFRCDPISEHNRLYWYRQTLGQGPEFLTYFQNEAQLEKSRLLSDRFSAERPKGSFSTLEIQRTEQGDSAMYLCASSPRGPGYNEQSFGPGTRLTVL.

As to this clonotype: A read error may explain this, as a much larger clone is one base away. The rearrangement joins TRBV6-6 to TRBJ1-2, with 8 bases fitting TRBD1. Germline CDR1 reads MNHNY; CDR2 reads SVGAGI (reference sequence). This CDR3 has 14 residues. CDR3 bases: TGTGTCAGCAGTCGACAGGGGTCGAGCTATGGCTACACCTTC. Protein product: CVSSRQGSSYGYTF.

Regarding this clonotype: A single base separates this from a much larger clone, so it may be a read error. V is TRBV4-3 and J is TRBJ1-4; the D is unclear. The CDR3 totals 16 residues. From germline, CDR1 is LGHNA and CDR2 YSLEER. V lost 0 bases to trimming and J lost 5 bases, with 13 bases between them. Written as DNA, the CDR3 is TGCGCCAGCAGCCAAGATACTCCGGGAGTCAATGAAAAACTGTTTTTT. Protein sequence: CASSQDTPGVNEKLFF.

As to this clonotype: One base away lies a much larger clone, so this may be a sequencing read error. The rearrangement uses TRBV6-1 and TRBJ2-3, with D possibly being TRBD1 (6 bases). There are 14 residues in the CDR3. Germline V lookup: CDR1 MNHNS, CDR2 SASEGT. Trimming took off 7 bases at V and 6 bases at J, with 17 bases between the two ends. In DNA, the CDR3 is TGTGCCAGCAATAAAGGGACAACTAATGATACGCAGTATTTT. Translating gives CASNKGTTNDTQYF.

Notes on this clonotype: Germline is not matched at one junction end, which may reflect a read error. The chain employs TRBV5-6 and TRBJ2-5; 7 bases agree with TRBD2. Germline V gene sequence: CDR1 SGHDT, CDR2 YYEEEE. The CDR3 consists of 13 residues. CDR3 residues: CTSGMRGTETQYF. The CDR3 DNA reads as TGTACCAGCGGGATGCGTGGGACGGAGACCCAGTATTTC.

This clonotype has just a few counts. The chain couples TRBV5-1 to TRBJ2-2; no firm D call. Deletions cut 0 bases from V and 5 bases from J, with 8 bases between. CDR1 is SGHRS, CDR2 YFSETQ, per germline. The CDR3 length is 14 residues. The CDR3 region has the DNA TGCGCCAGCAGCTTGGTTAAAGGTACCGGGGAGCTGTTTTTT. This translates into CASSLVKGTGELFF.

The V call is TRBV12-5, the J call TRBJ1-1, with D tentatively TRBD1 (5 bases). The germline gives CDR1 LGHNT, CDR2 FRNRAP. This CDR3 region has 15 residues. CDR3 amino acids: CISGLGVGGNTEAFF. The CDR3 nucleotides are TGTATTAGTGGTTTGGGGGTGGGGGGGAACACTGAAGCTTTCTTT.

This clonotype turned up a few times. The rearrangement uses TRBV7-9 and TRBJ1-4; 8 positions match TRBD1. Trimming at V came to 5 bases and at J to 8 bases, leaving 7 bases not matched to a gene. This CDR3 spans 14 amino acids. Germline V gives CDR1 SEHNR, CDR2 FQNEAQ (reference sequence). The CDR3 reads CASSRGQEKEKLFF. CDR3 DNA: TGTGCCAGCAGCCGGGGACAGGAAAAAGAAAAACTGTTTTTT. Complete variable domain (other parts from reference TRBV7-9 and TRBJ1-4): DTGVSQNPRHKITKRGQNVTFRCDPISEHNRLYWYRQTLGQGPEFLTYFQNEAQLEKSRLLSDRFSAERPKGSFSTLEIQRTEQGDSAMYLCASSRGQEKEKLFFGSGTQLSVL.

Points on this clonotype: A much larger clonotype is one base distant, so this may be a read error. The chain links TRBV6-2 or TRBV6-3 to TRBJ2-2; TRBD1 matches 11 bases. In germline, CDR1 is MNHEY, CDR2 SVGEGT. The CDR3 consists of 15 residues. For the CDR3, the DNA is TGTGACAGCTGCCCGGGACAGGGGGACACCGGGGAGCTGTTTTTT. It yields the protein CDSCPGQGDTGELFF.

CDR3 coding DNA: TGTGCCAGCAGCCATGGGACAGGGTGCCAAGAGACCCAGTACTTC. Amino acids: CASSHGTGCQETQYF. V usage is TRBV28 and J usage is TRBJ2-5; 9 bases fit TRBD1. The CDR3 contains 15 residues. Germline trimming cut 6 bases from V and 1 base from J; bases unmatched to any gene: 6. Germline V CDR1 and CDR2: MDHEN, SYDVKM.

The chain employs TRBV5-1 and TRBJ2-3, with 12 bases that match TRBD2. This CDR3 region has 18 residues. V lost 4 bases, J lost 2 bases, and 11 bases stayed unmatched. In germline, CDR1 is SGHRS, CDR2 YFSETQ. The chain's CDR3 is CASSVLGLAGLSTDTQYF. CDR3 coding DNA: TGCGCCAGCAGCGTATTGGGACTAGCGGGCCTCTCCACAGATACGCAGTATTTT.

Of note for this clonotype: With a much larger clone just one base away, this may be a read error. Written as DNA, the CDR3 is TGTGCCAGCTGGCCCCGGGATAGCTCCTACAATGAGCAGCTCTTC. The encoded protein is CASWPRDSSYNEQLF. The chain joins TRBV6-6 to TRBJ2-1; D perhaps matches TRBD2 (5 bases). This CDR3 comprises 15 residues. Germline-derived CDR1 and CDR2 are MNHNY and SVGAGI (reference sequence).

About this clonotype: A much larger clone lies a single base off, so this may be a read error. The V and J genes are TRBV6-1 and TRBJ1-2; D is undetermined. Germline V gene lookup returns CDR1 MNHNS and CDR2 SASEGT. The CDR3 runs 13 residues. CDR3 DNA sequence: TGTTCCACCGCATTGAATGAAAACTATGGCTACACCTTC. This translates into CSTALNENYGYTF.

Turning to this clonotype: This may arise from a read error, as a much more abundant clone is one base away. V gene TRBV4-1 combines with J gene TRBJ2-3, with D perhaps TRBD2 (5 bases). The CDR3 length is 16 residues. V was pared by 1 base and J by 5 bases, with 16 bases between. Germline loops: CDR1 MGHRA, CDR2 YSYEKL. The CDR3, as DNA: TGCGCCAGCAGCCAAGGAGCCAGCGGCTACAGAGATACGCAGTATTTT. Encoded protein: CASSQGASGYRDTQYF.

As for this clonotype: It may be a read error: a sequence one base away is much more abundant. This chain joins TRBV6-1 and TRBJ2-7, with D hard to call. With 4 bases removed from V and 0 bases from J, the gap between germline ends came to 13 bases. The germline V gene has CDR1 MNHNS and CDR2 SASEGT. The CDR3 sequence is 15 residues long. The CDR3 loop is CASSVGRLCSYEQYF. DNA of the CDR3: TGTGCCAGCAGTGTTGGACGATTGTGCTCCTACGAGCAGTACTTC.

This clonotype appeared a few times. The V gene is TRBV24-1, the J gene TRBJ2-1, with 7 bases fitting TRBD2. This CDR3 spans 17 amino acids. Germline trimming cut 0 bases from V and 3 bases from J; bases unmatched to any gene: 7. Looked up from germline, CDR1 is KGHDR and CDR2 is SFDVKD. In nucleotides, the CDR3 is TGTGCCACCAGTGATTTGCAAGCTAGCGGAGACTACAATGAGCAGTTCTTC. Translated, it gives CATSDLQASGDYNEQFF.

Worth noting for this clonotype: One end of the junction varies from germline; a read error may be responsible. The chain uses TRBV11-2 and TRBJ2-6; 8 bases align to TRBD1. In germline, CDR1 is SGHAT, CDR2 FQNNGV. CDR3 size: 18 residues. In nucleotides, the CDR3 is TGTGCCGGCAGCTTAGGGACAGGTGGCTCCCCTGGGGCCAACGTCCTGACTTTC. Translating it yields CAGSLGTGGSPGANVLTF.

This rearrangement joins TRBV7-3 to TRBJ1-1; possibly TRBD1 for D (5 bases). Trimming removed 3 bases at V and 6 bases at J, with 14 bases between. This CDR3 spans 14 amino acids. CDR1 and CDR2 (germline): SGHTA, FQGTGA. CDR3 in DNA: TGTGCCAGCAGCTTGATGGGGGACGGGTCTGAAGCTTTCTTT. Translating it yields CASSLMGDGSEAFF.

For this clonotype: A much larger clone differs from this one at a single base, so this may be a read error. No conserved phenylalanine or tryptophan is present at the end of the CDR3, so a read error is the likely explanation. The CDR3 bases are TGTGCTAGTGGTCTCGATGGGACTAGCGGGAGGAATGAGCAGTTCCTC. Protein: CASGLDGTSGRNEQFL. The rearrangement uses TRBV12-5 and TRBJ2-1, with 15 bases that match TRBD2. Germline CDR1 is LGHNT and CDR2 is FRNRAP. V was pared by 5 bases and J by 7 bases, with 6 bases of the junction left unmatched. The CDR3 contains 16 residues.

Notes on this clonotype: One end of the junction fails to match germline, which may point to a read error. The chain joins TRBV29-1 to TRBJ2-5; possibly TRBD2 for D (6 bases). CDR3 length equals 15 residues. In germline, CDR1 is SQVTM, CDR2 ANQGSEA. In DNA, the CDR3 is TGTAGCGTTGAATCTCGCATGGAGGGTACGGAGACCCAGTACTTC. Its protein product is CSVESRMEGTETQYF.

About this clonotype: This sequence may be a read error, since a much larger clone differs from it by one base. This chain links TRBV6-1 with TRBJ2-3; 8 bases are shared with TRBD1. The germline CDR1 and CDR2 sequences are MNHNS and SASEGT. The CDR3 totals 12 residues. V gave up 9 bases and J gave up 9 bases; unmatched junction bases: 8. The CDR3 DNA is TGTGCCAGGAAATCGGGGACAGGCACGCAGTATTTT. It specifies CARKSGTGTQYF.

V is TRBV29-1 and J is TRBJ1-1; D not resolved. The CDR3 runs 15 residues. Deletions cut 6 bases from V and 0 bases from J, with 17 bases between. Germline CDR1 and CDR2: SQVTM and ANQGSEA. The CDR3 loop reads CSVPRMEGLNTEAFF. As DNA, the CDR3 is TGCAGCGTCCCAAGGATGGAGGGCTTGAACACTGAAGCTTTCTTT. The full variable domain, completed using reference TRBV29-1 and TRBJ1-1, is SAVISQKPSRDICQRGTSLTIQCQVDSQVTMMFWYRQQPGQSLTLIATANQGSEATYESGFVIDKFPISRPNLTFSTLTVSNMSPEDSSIYLCSVPRMEGLNTEAFFGQGTRLTVV.

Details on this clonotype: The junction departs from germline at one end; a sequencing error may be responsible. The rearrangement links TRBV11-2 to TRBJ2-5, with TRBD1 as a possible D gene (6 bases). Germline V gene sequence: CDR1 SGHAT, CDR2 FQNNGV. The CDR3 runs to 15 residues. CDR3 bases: TGTGTCAGCGAGTCAGGGGTCGGGATACAAGAGACCCAGTACTTC. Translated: CVSESGVGIQETQYF.

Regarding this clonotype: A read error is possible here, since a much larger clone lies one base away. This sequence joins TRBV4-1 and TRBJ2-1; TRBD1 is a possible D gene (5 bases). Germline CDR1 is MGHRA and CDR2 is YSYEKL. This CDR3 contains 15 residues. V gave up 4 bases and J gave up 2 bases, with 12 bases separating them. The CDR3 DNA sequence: TGCGCCAGCAGCCTAACAGGTAGCACCTACAATGAGCAGTTCTTC. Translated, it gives CASSLTGSTYNEQFF.